The T cell receptor beta chain under discussion was sequenced for a study of tumor-infiltrating lymphocytes in localized non-small cell lung cancer. Method: immunoSEQ multiplex PCR; TCRdb's copy keeps in-frame clones and lacks some. The data contain 15,000 to 20,000 clones, about three quarters of them singletons. The CDR3 covers 15 residues. Germline V gene data show CDR1 as SGHVS and CDR2 as FQNEAQ. Trimming at V came to 5 bases and at J to 5 bases, leaving 11 bases not matched to a gene. This chain connects TRBV7-8 to TRBJ1-1, with 7 bases matching TRBD1. The sample was lung tumor tissue. The clonotype originates from a human donor with non-small cell lung cancer. The CDR3 DNA reads as TGTGCCAGCAGCCCTCAGACAGGGCGAGAAACTGAAGCTTTCTTT. Its protein product is CASSPQTGRETEAFF.